This paragraph covers one T cell receptor beta chain sequence. This table comes from immunoSEQ multiplex PCR, and its TCRdb copy is limited to in-frame clones, with some not included. The repertoire holds approximately 330,000 clones, with just under 80% as singletons. This sample is part of a study of cytotoxic CD8 clonotypes in ibrutinib-treated CLL. Germline lookup yields CDR1 SGDLS and CDR2 YYNGEE. V shed 4 bases, J shed 7 bases, and the junction held 9 bases outside the gene matches. This CDR3 region has 15 residues. Cryopreserved PBMCs were the source of about 1.9 micrograms of genomic DNA, which went to TCR beta libraries.

Sequenced material: PBMCs, taken before ibrutinib treatment. The TCR sequence derives from a human donor with chronic lymphocytic leukemia. The chain recombines TRBV9 with TRBJ2-1; 9 bases line up with TRBD2. The CDR3 nucleotides read TGTGCCAGCAGCCCCAGACCTAGCGGGACTAATGAGCAGTTCTTC. This gives the protein CASSPRPSGTNEQFF. The full variable domain, its missing parts supplied by reference TRBV9 and TRBJ2-1, is DSGVTQTPKHLITATGQRVTLRCSPRSGDLSVYWYQQSLDQGLQFLIQYYNGEERAKGNILERFSAQQFPDLHSELNLSSLELGDSALYFCASSPRPSGTNEQFFGPGTRLTVL.